This TCR beta chain emerged from a study of T cells after yellow fever vaccination. The CDR3 consists of 13 residues. After removal of 7 bases from V and 5 bases from J, the junction contained 8 bases not matched to a gene. This clonotype was counted a few times. What it recognizes is unknown. UMIs and a universal primer site were added when TCR cDNA was made by 5'RACE template switching. TCRdb reanalysed the 5' RACE reads using MiXCR and keeps one entry per CDR3 protein. This sample has 450,000 to 550,000 distinct CDR3 sequences; 21% occur once, and the top ten carry about 16%. Findings and limits, study-wide: Researchers noted that a small share of clonotypes showed up in both CD4 and CD8 compartments. Highly abundant clonotypes carried over from the bulk population could end up in FACS-sorted repertoires as contaminants. A large majority of primary-vaccination clones showed up again after the booster (96% CD4, around 90% CD8).

The J gene is TRBJ2-7, the V gene TRBV12-3 or TRBV12-4; TRBD1 matches at 7 bases. The sample consisted of PBMCs, taken 21 days after the first yellow fever vaccination. This receptor was obtained from a young man who received the YFV17D yellow fever vaccine. The CDR3 coding sequence is TGTGCCAGCAAACGGGACAGTTTCAACGAGCAGTACTTC. As protein: CASKRDSFNEQYF.